The 5 T cell receptor beta chains reported below all come from one sample, sequenced in a study of PD-L1 blockade in urothelial cancer. Noted time point: peripheral blood 6 weeks after treatment start. The assay was immunoSEQ multiplex PCR, and TCRdb's table has in-frame clones only and misses some. The sample includes 48,000 or so clones, approximately 86% seen only once; the top ten take 10%. Sequenced material: PBMCs, taken around atezolizumab (anti-PD-L1) treatment. These receptors originate from a man aged 60 to 69 with urothelial cancer.

The chain carries TRBV6-6 and TRBJ2-5, with D possibly matching TRBD2 (6 bases). Trimming shortened V by 9 bases and J by 5 bases, and 16 bases separated the two germline ends. This CDR3 comprises 13 residues. From germline, CDR1 is MNHNY and CDR2 SVGAGI (reference sequence). CDR3 sequence: CASRVAARETQYF. In DNA form, the CDR3 reads TGTGCCAGTAGGGTAGCGGCCCGTGAGACCCAGTACTTC.

CDR3 bases: TGTGCCAGCAGCCATGATAGCGGGGTATCCTACAATGAGCAGTTCTTC. This encodes CASSHDSGVSYNEQFF. J is TRBJ2-1 and V is TRBV4-2, with 8 positions matching TRBD2. Germline loops: CDR1 LGHNA, CDR2 YNFKEQ. The CDR3 is made up of 16 amino acids. Trimming removed 3 bases from V and 1 base from J; junction bases left unmatched: 5.

The chain combines TRBV5-6 with TRBJ1-5; D is possibly TRBD1 (5 bases). V lost 2 bases, J lost 0 bases, and 9 bases lay in between. CDR1 and CDR2 (germline): SGHDT, YYEEEE. CDR3 length: 15 residues. CDR3 region: CASSFGGGSNQPQHF. The CDR3 DNA reads TGTGCCAGCAGCTTCGGGGGGGGTAGCAATCAGCCCCAGCATTTT.

The CDR3 DNA reads as TGTGCCAGCAGTTTATCCCCTCAGGGAACCGGGGAGCTGTTTTTT. It encodes CASSLSPQGTGELFF. The V call is TRBV28, the J call TRBJ2-2; D possibly corresponds to TRBD1 (5 bases). V lost 1 base to trimming and J lost 5 bases, with 11 bases between them. CDR3 size: 15 residues. Per germline, CDR1 MDHEN and CDR2 SYDVKM.

The chain has TRBV12-5 and TRBJ1-1; possibly TRBD1 for D (6 bases). Germline V gives CDR1 LGHNT, CDR2 FRNRAP. The CDR3 spans 16 residues. Trimming left V 4 bases short and J 2 bases short, with 17 bases between. In nucleotides, the CDR3 is TGTGCTAGTGGTTCCCCGGGACACTCACTCAACACTGAAGCTTTCTTT. As protein: CASGSPGHSLNTEAFF.